The clone carrying this TCR beta chain was found a few times. The CDR3 runs 16 residues. The ends lost 4 bases at V and 5 bases at J; junction bases unmatched: 9. CDR1 is SEHNR and CDR2 is FQNEAQ in the germline V gene (reference sequence). These data come from a study of T-cell memory formation after mild COVID-19. TCRdb itself ran the 5' RACE reads through MiXCR, one entry per CDR3 protein. Of nearly 350,000 distinct CDR3 sequences listed, 10% to 15% are singletons. The sequenced material came from PBMCs or a T cell subset sorted from them (not recorded which). The chain is built from TRBV7-9 and TRBJ2-2, with 8 bases lining up with TRBD2. The sequence came from a man aged 18 to 30 who had mild COVID-19 (a few samples of this study predate the infection). Cell type and time point are not known. The CDR3 is CASSYPASGGTGELFF. The CDR3 DNA reads as TGTGCCAGCAGCTACCCGGCCAGCGGGGGAACCGGGGAGCTGTTTTTT. Drawing the rest from reference TRBV7-9 and TRBJ2-2, the complete variable domain is DTGVSQNPRHKITKRGQNVTFRCDPISEHNRLYWYRQTLGQGPEFLTYFQNEAQLEKSRLLSDRFSAERPKGSFSTLEIQRTEQGDSAMYLCASSYPASGGTGELFFGEGSRLTVL.